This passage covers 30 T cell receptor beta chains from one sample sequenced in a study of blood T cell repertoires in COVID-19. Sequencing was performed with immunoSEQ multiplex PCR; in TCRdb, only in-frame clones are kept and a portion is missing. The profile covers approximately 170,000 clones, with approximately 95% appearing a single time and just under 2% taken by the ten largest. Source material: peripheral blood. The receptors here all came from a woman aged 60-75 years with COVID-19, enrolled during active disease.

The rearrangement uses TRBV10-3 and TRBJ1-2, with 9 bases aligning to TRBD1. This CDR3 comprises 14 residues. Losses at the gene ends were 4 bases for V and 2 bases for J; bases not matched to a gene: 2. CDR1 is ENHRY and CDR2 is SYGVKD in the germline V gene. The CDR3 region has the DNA TGTGCCATCAGTGGGGACAGGGTCAACTATGGCTACACCTTC. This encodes CAISGDRVNYGYTF.

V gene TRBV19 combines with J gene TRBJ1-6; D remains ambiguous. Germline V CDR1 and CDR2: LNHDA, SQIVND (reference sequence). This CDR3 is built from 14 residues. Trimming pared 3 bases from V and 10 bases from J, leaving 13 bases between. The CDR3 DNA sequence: TGTGCCAGTAGTATGGCCAGAAGGGAGTCACCCCTCCACTTT. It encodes CASSMARRESPLHF. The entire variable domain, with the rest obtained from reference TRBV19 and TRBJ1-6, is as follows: DGGITQSPKYLFRKEGQNVTLSCEQNLNHDAMYWYRQDPGQGLRLIYYSQIVNDFQKGDIAEGYSVSREKKESFPLTVTSAQKNPTAFYLCASSMARRESPLHFGNGTRLTVT.

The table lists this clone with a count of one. The CDR3 coding sequence is TGTGCCAGCAGCCAAGAGAATGGAGTGAACACTGAAGCTTTCTTT. Translation: CASSQENGVNTEAFF. This chain joins TRBV4-2 and TRBJ1-1, with unresolved D. Germline values: CDR1 LGHNA, CDR2 YNFKEQ. V was cut by 0 bases and J by 0 bases, with 8 bases left in between. The CDR3 is made up of 15 amino acids.

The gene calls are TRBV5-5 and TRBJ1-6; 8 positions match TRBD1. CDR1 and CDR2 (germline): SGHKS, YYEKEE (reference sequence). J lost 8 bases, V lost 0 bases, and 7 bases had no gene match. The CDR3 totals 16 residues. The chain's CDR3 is CASSLAIQGADSPLHF. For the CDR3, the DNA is TGTGCCAGCAGCTTGGCCATCCAGGGGGCTGATTCACCCCTCCACTTT.

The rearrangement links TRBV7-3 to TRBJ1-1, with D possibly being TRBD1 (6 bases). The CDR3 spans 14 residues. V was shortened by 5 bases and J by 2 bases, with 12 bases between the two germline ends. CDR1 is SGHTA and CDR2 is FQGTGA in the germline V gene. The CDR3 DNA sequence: TGTGCCAGCAGCGACAGGTCATCCAACACTGAAGCTTTCTTT. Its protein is CASSDRSSNTEAFF.

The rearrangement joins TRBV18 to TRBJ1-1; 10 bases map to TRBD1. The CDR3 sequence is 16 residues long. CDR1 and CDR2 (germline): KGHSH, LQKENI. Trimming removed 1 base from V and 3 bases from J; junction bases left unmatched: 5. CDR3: CASSPLDRGQDTEAFF. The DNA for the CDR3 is TGTGCCAGCTCACCACTCGACAGGGGGCAGGACACTGAAGCTTTCTTT.

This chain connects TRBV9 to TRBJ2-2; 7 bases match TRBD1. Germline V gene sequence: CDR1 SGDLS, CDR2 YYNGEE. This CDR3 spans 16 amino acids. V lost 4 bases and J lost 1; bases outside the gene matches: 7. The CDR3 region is CASSLGQAMNTGELFF. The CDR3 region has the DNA TGTGCCAGCAGCCTCGGACAGGCGATGAACACCGGGGAGCTGTTTTTT.

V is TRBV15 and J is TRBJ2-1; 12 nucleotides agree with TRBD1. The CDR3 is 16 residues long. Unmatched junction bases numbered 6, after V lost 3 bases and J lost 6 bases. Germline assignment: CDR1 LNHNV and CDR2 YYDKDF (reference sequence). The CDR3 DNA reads TGTGCCACCAGCAGCCCGGGACAGGGGGCGTCCAATGAGCAGTTCTTC. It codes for CATSSPGQGASNEQFF.

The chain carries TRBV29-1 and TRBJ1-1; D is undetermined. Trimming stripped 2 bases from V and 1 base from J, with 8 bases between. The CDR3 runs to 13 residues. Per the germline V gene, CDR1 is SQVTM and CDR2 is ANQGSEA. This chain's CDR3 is CSVERTQNTEAFF. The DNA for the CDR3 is TGCAGCGTTGAACGTACACAGAACACTGAAGCTTTCTTT.

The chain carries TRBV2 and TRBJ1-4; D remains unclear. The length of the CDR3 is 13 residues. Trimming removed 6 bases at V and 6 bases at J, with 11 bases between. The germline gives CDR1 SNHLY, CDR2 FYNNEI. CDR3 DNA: TGTGCCAGCAGAATCTTCGCGGATGAAAAACTGTTTTTT. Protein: CASRIFADEKLFF.

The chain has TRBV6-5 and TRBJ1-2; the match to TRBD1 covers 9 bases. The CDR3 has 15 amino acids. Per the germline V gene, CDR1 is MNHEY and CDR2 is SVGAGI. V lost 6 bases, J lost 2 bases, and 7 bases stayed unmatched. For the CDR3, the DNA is TGTGCCAGCAGCAGGGACAGGGTAACAAACTATGGCTACACCTTC. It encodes CASSRDRVTNYGYTF.

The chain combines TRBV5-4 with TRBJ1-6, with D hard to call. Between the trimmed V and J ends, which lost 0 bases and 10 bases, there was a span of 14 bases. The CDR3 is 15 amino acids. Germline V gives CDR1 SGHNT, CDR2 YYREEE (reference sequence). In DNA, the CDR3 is TGTGCCAGCAGCTTGGACCCGGGAGCTCGGTCACCCCTCCACTTT. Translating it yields CASSLDPGARSPLHF.

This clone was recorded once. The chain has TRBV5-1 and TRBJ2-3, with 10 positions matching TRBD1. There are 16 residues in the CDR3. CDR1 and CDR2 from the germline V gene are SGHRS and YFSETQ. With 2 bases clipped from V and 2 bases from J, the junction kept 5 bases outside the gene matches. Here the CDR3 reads CASSFRQGATTDTQYF. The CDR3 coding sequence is TGCGCCAGCAGCTTTCGACAGGGGGCGACCACAGATACGCAGTATTTT.

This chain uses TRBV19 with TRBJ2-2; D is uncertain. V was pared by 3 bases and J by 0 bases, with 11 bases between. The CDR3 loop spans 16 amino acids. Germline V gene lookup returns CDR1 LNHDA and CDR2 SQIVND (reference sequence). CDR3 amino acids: CASSIPGSTNTGELFF. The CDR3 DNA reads TGTGCCAGTAGTATTCCCGGGTCAACGAACACCGGGGAGCTGTTTTTT.

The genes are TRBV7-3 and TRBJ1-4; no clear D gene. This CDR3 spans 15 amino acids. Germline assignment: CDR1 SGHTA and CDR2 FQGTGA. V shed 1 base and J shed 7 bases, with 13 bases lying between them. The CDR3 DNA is TGTGCCAGCAGCTTAAGAGGTTTAGTAGGTGAAAAACTGTTTTTT. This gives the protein CASSLRGLVGEKLFF.

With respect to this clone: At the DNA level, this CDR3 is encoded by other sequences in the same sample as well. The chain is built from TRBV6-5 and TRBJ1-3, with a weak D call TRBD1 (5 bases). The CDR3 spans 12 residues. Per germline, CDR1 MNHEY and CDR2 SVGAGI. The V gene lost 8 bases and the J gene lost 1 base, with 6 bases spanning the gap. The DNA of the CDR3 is TGTGCCAGCCGGACATCTGGAAACACCATATATTTT. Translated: CASRTSGNTIYF.

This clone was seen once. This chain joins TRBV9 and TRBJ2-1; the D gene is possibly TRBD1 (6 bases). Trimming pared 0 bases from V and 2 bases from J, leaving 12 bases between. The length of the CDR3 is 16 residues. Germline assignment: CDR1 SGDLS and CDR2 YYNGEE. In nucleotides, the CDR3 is TGTGCCAGCAGCGTAGCTACAGGGATTACCTACAATGAGCAGTTCTTC. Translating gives CASSVATGITYNEQFF. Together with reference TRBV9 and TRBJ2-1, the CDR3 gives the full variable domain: DSGVTQTPKHLITATGQRVTLRCSPRSGDLSVYWYQQSLDQGLQFLIQYYNGEERAKGNILERFSAQQFPDLHSELNLSSLELGDSALYFCASSVATGITYNEQFFGPGTRLTVL.

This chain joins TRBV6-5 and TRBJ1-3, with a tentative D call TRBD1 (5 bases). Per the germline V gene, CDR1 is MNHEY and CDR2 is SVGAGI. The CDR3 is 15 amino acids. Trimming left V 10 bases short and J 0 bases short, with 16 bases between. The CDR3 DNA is TGTGCCACCTTACCAGGGCCTAGCTCTGGAAACACCATATATTTT. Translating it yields CATLPGPSSGNTIYF.

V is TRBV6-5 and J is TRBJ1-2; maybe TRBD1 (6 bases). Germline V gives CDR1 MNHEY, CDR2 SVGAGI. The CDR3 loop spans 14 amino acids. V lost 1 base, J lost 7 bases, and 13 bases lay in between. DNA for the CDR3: TGTGCCAGCAGTTACTTCCAGGGGAGCAGTGGCTACACCTTC. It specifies CASSYFQGSSGYTF.

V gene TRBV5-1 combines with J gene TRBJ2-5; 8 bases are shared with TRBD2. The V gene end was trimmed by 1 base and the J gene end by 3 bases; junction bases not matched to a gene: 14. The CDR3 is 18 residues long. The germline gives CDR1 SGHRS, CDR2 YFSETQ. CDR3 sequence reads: CASSLFTGGGKRKETQYF. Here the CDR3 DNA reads TGCGCCAGCAGCTTGTTTACGGGCGGGGGGAAAAGAAAAGAGACCCAGTACTTC.

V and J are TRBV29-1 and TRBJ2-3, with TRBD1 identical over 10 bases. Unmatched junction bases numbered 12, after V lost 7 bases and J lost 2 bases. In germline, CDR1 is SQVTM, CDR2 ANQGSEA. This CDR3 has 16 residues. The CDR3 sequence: CSATGGRSHLTDTQYF. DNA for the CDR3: TGCAGCGCGACAGGGGGCCGGAGTCATCTCACAGATACGCAGTATTTT.

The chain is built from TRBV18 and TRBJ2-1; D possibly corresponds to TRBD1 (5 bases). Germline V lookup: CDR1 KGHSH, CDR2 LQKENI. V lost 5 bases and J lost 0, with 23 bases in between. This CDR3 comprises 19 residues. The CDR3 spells CASSSRRSSSDSSYNEQFF. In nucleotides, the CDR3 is TGTGCCAGCTCATCTAGGCGATCAAGCTCTGACAGCTCCTACAATGAGCAGTTCTTC.

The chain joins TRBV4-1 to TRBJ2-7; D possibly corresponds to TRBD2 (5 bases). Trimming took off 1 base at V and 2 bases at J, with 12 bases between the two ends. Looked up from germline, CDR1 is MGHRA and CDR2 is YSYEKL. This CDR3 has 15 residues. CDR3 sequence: CASSQVFRETYEQYF. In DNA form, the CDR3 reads TGCGCCAGCAGCCAAGTTTTTCGGGAAACCTACGAGCAGTACTTC.

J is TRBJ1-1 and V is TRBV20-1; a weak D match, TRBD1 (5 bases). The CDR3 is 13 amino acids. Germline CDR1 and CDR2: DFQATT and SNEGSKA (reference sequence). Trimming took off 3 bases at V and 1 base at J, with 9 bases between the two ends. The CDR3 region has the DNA TGCAGTGCTAGTGGACACCCGAACACTGAAGCTTTCTTT. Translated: CSASGHPNTEAFF.

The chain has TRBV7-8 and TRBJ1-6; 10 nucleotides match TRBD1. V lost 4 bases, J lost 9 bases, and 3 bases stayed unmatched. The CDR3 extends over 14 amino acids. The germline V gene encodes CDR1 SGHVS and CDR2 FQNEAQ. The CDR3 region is CASSSGQGGSPLHF. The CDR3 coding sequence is TGTGCCAGCAGCTCCGGACAGGGGGGTTCACCCCTCCACTTT.

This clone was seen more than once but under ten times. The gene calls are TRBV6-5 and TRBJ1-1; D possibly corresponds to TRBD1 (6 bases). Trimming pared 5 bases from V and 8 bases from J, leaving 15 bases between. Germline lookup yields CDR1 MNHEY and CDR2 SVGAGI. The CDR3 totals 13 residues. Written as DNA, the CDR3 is TGTGCCAGCAGTCCCCCGGGTGACAGGGAAGCTTTCTTT. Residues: CASSPPGDREAFF.

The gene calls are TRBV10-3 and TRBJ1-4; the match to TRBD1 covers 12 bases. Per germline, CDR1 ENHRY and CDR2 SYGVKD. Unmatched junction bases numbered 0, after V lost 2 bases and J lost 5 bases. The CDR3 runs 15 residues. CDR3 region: CAISEGTGGNEKLFF. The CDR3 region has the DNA TGTGCCATCAGTGAGGGGACAGGGGGCAATGAAAAACTGTTTTTT.

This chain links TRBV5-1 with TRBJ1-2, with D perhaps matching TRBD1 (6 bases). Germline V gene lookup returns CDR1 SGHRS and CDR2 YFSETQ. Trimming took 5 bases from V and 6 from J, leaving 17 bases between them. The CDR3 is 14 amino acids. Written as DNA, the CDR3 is TGCGCCAGCAGGATGGGAACAGGGCCAGATGGCTACACCTTC. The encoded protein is CASRMGTGPDGYTF.

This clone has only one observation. CDR3 sequence: CASSQARGLGYGYTF. CDR3 DNA: TGCGCCAGCAGCCAGGCCAGGGGGCTTGGGTATGGCTACACCTTC. This sequence joins TRBV4-3 and TRBJ1-2, with TRBD1 identical over 8 bases. The CDR3 runs to 15 residues. Trimming took 3 bases from V and 5 from J; bases not matched to a gene: 8. CDR1 is LGHNA, CDR2 YSLEER, per germline.

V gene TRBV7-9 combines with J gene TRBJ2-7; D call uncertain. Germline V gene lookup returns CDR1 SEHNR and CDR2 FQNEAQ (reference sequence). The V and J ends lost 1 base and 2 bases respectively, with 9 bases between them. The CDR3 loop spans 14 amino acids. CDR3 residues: CASSLGAAAYEQYF. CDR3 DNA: TGTGCCAGCAGCTTAGGGGCAGCTGCCTACGAGCAGTACTTC.